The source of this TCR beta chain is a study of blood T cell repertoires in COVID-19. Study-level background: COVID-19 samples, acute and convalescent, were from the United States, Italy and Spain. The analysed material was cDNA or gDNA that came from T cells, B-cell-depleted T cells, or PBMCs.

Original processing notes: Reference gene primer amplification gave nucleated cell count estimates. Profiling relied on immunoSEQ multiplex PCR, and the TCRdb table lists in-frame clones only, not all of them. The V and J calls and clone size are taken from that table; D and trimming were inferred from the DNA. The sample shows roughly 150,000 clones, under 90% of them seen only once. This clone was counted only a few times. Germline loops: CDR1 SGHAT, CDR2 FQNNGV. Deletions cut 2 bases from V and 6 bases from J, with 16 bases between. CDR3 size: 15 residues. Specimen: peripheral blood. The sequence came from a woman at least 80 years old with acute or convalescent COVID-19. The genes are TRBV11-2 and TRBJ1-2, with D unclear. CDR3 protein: CASSLIEGRWDGYTF. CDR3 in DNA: TGTGCCAGCAGCTTAATTGAGGGTCGTTGGGATGGCTACACCTTC.